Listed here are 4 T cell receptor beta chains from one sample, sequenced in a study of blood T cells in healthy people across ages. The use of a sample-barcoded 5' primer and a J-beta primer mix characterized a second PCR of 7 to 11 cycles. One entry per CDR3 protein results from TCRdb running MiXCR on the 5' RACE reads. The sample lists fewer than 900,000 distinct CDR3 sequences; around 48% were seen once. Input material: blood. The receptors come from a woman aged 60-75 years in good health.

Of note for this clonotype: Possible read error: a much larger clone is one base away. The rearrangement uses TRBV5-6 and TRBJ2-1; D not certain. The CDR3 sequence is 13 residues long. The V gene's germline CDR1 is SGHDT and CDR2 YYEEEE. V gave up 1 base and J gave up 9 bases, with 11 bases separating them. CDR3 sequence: CASSLTANSEQFF. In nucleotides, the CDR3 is TGTGCCAGCAGCTTGACAGCTAACAGTGAGCAGTTCTTC.

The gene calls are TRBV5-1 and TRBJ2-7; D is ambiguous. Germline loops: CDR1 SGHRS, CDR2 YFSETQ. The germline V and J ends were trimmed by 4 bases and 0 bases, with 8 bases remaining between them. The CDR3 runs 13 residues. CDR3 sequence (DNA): TGCGCCAGCAGCGGCGTCCCCTCCTACGAGCAGTACTTC. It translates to CASSGVPSYEQYF. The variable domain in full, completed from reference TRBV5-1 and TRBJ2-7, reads KAGVTQTPRYLIKTRGQQVTLSCSPISGHRSVSWYQQTPGQGLQFLFEYFSETQRNKGNFPGRFSGRQFSNSRSEMNVSTLELGDSALYLCASSGVPSYEQYFGPGTRLTVT.

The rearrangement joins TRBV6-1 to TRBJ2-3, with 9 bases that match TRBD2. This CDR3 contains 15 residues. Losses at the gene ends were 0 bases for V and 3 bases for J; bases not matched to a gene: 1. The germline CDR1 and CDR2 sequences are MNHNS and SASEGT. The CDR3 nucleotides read TGTGCCAGCAGTGAAGCTAGCGGGAGAACAGATACGCAGTATTTT. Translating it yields CASSEASGRTDTQYF.

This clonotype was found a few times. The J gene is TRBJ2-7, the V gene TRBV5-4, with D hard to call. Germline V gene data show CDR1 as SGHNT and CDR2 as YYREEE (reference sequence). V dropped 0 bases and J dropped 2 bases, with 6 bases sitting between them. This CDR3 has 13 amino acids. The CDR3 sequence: CASSLDAAYEQYF. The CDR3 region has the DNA TGTGCCAGCAGCTTGGACGCTGCCTACGAGCAGTACTTC.